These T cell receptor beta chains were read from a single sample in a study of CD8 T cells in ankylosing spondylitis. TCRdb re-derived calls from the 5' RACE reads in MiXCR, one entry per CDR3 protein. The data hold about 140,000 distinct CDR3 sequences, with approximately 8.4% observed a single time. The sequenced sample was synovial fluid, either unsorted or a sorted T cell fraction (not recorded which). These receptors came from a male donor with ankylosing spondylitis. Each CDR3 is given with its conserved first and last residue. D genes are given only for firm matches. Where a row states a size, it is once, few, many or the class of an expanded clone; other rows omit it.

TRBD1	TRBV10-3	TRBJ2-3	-	CAISSQGTTTDTQYF	TGTGCCATCAGTTCACAGGGGACGACGACAGATACGCAGTATTTT
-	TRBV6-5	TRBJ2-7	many	CASSSTKTYEQYF	TGTGCCAGCAGTTCCACAAAAACCTACGAGCAGTACTTC
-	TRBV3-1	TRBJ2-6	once	CASRNRDLGANVLTF	TGTGCCAGCAGAAACAGGGATCTTGGGGCCAACGTCCTGACTTTC
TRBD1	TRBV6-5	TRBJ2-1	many	CASSYSRDRSIDEQFF	TGTGCCAGCAGTTACTCCCGGGACAGGTCTATCGATGAGCAGTTCTTC
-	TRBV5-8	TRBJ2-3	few	CASSLGTLARDTQYF	TGTGCCAGCAGCTTGGGAACCCTAGCTAGAGATACGCAGTATTTT
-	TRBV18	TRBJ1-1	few	CASSRRWGDTEAFF	TGTGCCAGCTCACGCCGTTGGGGGGACACTGAAGCTTTCTTT
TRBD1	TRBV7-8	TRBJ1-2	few	CASSLRQGGYGYTF	TGTGCCAGCAGCTTACGTCAGGGGGGGTATGGCTACACCTTC
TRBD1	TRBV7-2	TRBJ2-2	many	CASSYDRESTGELFF	TGTGCCAGCAGCTATGACAGGGAGAGCACCGGGGAGCTGTTTTTT
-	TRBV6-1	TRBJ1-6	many	CASRGGSYNSPLHF	TGTGCCAGCAGGGGGGGCTCCTATAATTCACCCCTCCACTTT
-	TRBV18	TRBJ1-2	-	CASSLEPGSQYGYTF	TGTGCCAGCTCCCTGGAGCCGGGCAGCCAATATGGCTACACCTTC